This T cell receptor beta chain was captured by sequencing in a study of patients and donors after allogeneic stem cell transplantation (dated by TCRdb to the early 2020s). This clonotype was seen a few times. Its antigen target is currently unknown. No base qualities exist here, and no much larger clone lies one base off it. Via the germline V gene, CDR1 is SQVTM and CDR2 ANQGSEA. Its CDR3 holds 13 amino acids, cysteine through phenylalanine. Only CDR3 DNA remains: 39 bases, in frame from the first base. V is clipped by 4 bases and J by 0 bases, and the sequence between their germline boundaries is 9 bases long. The receptor library was made with RT-PCR. The sequencing machine was a NextSeq 550. The raw public data were reprocessed by TCRdb itself: fastp quality trimming at Q25, MiXCR clonotype calling, in-frame beta chains only. All rows with the same CDR3 protein become a single entry with the most common DNA and genes. For this sample the table gives 30,000 to 40,000 distinct CDR3 sequences, of which 37% were detected only once. Just over 75% of the sample lies in the top ten.

The receptor chain draws on TRBV29-1 and TRBJ1-2; D gene: possibly TRBD1, on 5 matching bases. The clonotype originates from a human donor who was either an allogeneic HSCT recipient or a stem cell or donor lymphocyte infusion donor (not recorded which). It is not recorded whose cells these are; they may come from a transplant donor. Input material: blood, either unsorted or a sorted T cell fraction (not recorded which). The DNA reads TGCAGCGTTGGGGCGGGGGCTAACTATGGCTACACCTTC. The resulting protein is CSVGAGANYGYTF. Here the CDR3 is joined to the reference TRBV29-1 and TRBJ1-2 genes, and the full variable domain is: SAVISQKPSRDICQRGTSLTIQCQVDSQVTMMFWYRQQPGQSLTLIATANQGSEATYESGFVIDKFPISRPNLTFSTLTVSNMSPEDSSIYLCSVGAGANYGYTFGSGTRLTVV.